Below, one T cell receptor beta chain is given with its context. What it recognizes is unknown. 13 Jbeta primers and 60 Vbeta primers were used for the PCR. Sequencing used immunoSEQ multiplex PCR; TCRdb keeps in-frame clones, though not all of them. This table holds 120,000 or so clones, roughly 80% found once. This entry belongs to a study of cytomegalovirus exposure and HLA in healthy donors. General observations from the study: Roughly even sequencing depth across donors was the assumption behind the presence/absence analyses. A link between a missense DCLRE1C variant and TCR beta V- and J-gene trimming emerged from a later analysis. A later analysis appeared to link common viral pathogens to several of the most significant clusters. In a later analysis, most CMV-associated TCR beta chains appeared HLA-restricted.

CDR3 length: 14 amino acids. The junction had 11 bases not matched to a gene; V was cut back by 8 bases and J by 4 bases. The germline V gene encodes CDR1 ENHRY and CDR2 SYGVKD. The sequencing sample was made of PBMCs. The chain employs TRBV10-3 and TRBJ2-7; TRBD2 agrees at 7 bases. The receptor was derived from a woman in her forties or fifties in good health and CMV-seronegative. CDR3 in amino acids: CAIRGEDPPYEQYF. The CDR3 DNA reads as TGTGCCATCCGGGGGGAGGACCCCCCGTACGAGCAGTACTTC.